This paragraph covers one T cell receptor beta chain sequence. The target antigen is unknown. Adult Caucasians living in Nashville, Tennessee made up all of the donors. The data stem from a study of shared clonotypes between healthy human individuals. About the study: Researchers assigned three CD4 naive, three CD4 memory, two CD8 naive and one CD8 memory plate to each donor.

General observations from the study: Shared clonotypes across all four donors exceeded non-shared ones in generation probability. Sequencing of the sorted subsets was shown by rarefaction to be incomplete despite large depth.

The data were produced by immunoSEQ multiplex PCR, yet TCRdb's version contains in-frame clones alone and is incomplete. The repertoire holds fewer than 850,000 clones, roughly 87% seen once, with roughly 36% in the top ten. V lost 0 bases, J lost 2 bases, and 8 bases lay in between. Germline V CDR1 and CDR2: LGHNA, YSLEER. The CDR3 totals 15 residues. The genes are TRBV4-3 and TRBJ2-1, with D unclear. The clonotype was recovered from a man younger than 35 in good health. Some clones in this sample may be carry-over from other donors' samples. Sequenced: memory CD8+ T cells from PBMCs. The subset is: CD45RO+ cells pooled with CCR7-negative TemRA cells. The CDR3 here is CASSQDHAPYNEQFF. CDR3 nucleotide sequence: TGCGCCAGCAGCCAAGACCACGCCCCCTACAATGAGCAGTTCTTC.